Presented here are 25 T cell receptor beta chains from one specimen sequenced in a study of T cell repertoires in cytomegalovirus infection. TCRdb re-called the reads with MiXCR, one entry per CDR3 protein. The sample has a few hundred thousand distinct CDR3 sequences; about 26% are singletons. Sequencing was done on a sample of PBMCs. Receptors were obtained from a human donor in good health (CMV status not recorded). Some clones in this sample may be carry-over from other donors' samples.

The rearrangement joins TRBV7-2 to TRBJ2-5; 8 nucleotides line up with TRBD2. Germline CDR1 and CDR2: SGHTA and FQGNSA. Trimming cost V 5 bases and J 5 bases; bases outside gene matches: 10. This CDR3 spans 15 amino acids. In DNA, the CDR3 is TGTGCCAGCAGCCTACCGGGACTAGGAGGGGAGACCCAGTACTTC. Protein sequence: CASSLPGLGGETQYF.

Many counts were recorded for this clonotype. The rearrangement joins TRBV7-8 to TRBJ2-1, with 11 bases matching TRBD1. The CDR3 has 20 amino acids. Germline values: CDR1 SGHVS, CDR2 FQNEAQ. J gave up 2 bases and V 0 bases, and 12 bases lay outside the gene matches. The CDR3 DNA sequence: TGTGCCAGCAGCTTAGCGTGGGGACAGGGGGGAGAAGGGCCCTACAATGAGCAGTTCTTC. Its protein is CASSLAWGQGGEGPYNEQFF.

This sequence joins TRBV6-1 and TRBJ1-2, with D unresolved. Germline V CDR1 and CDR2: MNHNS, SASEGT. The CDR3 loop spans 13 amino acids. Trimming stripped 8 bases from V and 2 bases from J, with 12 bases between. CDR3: CASGADTNYGYTF. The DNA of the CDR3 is TGTGCCAGCGGAGCAGACACAAACTATGGCTACACCTTC.

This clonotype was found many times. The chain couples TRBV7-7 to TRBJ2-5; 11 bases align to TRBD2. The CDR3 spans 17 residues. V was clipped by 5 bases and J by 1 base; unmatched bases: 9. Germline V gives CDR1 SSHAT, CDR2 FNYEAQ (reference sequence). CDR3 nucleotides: TGTGCCAGCAGCCTCCGACTAGCGGGACCTCCCCAAGAGACCCAGTACTTC. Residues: CASSLRLAGPPQETQYF.

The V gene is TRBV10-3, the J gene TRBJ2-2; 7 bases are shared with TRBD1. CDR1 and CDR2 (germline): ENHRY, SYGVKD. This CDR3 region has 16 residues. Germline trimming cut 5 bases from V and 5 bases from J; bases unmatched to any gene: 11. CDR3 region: CAISSPGQLNTGELFF. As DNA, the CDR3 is TGTGCCATCAGTTCACCGGGACAGCTTAATACCGGGGAGCTGTTTTTT.

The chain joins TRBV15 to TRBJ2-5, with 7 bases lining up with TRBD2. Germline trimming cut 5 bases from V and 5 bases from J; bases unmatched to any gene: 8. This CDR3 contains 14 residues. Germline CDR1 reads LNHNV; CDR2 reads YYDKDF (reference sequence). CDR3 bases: TGTGCCACCAGCCGGCGGGGCGGGAGCGAGACCCAGTACTTC. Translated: CATSRRGGSETQYF.

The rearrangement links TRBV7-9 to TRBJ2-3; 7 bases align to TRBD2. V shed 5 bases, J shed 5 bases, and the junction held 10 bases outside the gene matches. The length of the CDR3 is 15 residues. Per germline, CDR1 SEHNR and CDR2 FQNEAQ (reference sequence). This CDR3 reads CASSDAGDSKDTQYF. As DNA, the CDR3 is TGTGCCAGCAGCGACGCGGGAGACTCGAAAGATACGCAGTATTTT.

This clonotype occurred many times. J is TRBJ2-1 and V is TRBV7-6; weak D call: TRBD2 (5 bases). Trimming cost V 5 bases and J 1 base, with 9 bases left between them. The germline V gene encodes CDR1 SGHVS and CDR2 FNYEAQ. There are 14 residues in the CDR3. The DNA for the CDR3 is TGTGCCAGCAGCCCACGGGGTTCCTACAATGAGCAGTTCTTC. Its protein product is CASSPRGSYNEQFF.

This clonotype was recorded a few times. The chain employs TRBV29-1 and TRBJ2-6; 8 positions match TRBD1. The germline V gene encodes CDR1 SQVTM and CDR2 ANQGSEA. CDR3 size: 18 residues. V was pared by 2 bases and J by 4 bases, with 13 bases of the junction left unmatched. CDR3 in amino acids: CSVEMVGQAFGGANVLTF. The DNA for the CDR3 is TGCAGCGTTGAAATGGTGGGACAGGCTTTCGGGGGGGCCAACGTCCTGACTTTC.

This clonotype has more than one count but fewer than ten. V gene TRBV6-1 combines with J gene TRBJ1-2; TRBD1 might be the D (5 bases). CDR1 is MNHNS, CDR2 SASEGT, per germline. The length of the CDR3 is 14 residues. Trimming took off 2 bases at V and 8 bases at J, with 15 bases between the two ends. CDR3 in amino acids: CASSETGSGLGYTF. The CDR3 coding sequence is TGTGCCAGCAGTGAAACCGGTTCAGGGCTCGGCTACACCTTC.

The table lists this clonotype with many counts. CDR3 loop: CAISGINNEQFF. The DNA of the CDR3 is TGTGCCATTTCCGGGATAAACAATGAGCAGTTCTTC. J is TRBJ2-1 and V is TRBV6-2 or TRBV6-3, with a weak D call TRBD2 (5 bases). Trimming pared 10 bases from V and 5 bases from J, leaving 12 bases between. In germline, CDR1 is MNHEY, CDR2 SVGEGT. This CDR3 spans 12 amino acids.

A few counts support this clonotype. The CDR3, as DNA: TGTGCCAGCAGTCAAAACAGGGAAGGAGAAGCTTTCTTT. It translates to CASSQNREGEAFF. The chain carries TRBV12-3 or TRBV12-4 and TRBJ1-1, with D tentatively TRBD1 (6 bases). V dropped 5 bases and J dropped 8 bases, with 15 bases sitting between them. The CDR3 contains 13 residues.

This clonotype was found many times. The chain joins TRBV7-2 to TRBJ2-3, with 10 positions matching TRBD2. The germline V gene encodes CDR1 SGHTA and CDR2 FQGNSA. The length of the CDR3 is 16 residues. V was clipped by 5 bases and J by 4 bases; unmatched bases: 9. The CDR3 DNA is TGTGCCAGCAGCCCGCGGTTAGCGGGAGGAGCAGATACGCAGTATTTT. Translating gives CASSPRLAGGADTQYF.

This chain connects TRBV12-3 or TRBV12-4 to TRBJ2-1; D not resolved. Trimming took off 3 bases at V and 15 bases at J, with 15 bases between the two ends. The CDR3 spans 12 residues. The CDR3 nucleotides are TGTGCCAGCAGTTTCACGGACGCGACACGGTTCTTC. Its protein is CASSFTDATRFF.

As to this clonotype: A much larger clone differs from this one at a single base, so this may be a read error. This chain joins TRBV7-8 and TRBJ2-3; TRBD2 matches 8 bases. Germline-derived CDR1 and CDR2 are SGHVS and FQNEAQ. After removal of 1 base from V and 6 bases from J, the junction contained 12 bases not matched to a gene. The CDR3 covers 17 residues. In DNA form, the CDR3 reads TGTGCCAGCAGCTTAGGAACGACTAGCGAGAGGTTGGATACGCAGTATTTT. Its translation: CASSLGTTSERLDTQYF. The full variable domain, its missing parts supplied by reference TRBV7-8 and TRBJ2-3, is GAGVSQSPRYKVAKRGQDVALRCDPISGHVSLFWYQQALGQGPEFLTYFQNEAQLDKSGLPSDRFFAERPEGSVSTLKIQRTQQEDSAVYLCASSLGTTSERLDTQYFGPGTRLTVL.

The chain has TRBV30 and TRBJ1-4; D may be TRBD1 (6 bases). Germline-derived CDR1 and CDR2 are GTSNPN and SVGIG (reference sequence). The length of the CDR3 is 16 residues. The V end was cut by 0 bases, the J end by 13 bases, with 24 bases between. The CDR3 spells CAWSVRLTGRPFGLFF. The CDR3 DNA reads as TGTGCCTGGAGTGTACGTCTAACAGGGAGACCGTTTGGACTGTTTTTT. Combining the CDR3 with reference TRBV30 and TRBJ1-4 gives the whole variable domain SQTIHQWPATLVQPVGSPLSLECTVEGTSNPNLYWYRQAAGRGLQLLFYSVGIGQISSEVPQNLSASRPQDRQFILSSKKLLLSDSGFYLCAWSVRLTGRPFGLFFGSGTQLSVL.

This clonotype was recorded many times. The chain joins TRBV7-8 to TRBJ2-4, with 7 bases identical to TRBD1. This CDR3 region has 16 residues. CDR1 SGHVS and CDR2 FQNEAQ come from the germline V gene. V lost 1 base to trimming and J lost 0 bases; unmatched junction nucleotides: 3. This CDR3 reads CASSLGGGSAKNIQYF. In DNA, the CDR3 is TGTGCCAGCAGCTTAGGAGGGGGCTCAGCCAAAAACATTCAGTACTTC.

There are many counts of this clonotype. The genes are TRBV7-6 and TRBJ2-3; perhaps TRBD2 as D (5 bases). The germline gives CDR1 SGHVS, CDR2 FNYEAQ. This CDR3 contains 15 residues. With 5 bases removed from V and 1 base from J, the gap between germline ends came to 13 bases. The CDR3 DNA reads TGTGCCAGCAGCCCCCGGATTAGCGGCACAGATACGCAGTATTTT. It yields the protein CASSPRISGTDTQYF. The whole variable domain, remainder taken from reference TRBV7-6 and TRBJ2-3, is GAGVSQSPRYKVTKRGQDVALRCDPISGHVSLYWYRQALGQGPEFLTYFNYEAQQDKSGLPNDRFSAERPEGSISTLTIQRTEQRDSAMYRCASSPRISGTDTQYFGPGTRLTVL.

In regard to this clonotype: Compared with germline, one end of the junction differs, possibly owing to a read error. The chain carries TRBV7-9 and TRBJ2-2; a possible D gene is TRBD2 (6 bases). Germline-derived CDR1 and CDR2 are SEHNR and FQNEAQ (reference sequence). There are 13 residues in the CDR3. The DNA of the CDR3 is TGTGCCAGCGGTCGCGGGAACACCGGGGAGCTGTATTTT. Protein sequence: CASGRGNTGELYF.

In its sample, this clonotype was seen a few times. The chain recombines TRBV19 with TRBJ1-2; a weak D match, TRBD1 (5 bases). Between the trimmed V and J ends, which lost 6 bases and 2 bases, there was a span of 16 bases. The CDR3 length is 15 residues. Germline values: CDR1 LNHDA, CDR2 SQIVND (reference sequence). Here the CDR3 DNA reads TGTGCCAGTAGCGCGGAGCACAGGCCAAACTATGGCTACACCTTC. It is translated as CASSAEHRPNYGYTF.

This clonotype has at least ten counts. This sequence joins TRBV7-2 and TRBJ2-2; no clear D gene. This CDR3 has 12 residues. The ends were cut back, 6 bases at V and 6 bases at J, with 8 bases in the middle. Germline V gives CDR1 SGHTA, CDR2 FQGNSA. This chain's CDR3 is CASSPPPGELFF. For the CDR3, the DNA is TGTGCCAGCAGTCCGCCCCCCGGGGAGCTGTTTTTT. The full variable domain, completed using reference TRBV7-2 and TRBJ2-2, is GAGVSQSPSNKVTEKGKDVELRCDPISGHTALYWYRQSLGQGLEFLIYFQGNSAPDKSGLPSDRFSAERTGGSVSTLTIQRTQQEDSAVYLCASSPPPGELFFGEGSRLTVL.

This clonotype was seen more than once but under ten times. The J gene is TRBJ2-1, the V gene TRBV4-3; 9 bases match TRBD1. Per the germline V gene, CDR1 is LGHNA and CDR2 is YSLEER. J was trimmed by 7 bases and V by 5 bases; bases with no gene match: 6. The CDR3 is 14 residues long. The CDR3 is CASSEGQGRNEQFF. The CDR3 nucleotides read TGCGCCAGCAGCGAGGGACAGGGCCGAAATGAGCAGTTCTTC.

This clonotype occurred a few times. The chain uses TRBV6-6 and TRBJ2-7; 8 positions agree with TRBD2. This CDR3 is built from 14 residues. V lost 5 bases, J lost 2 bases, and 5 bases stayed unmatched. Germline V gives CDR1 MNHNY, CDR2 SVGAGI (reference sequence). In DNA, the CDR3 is TGTGCCAGCAGTACGGGAGGGGCAACCTACGAGCAGTACTTC. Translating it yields CASSTGGATYEQYF.

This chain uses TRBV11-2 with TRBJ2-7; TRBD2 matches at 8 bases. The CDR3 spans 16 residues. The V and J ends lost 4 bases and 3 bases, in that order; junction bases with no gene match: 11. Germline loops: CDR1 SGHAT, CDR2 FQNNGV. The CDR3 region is CASSSDSGKSYYEQYF. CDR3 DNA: TGTGCCAGCAGCTCAGATAGCGGGAAGAGTTACTACGAGCAGTACTTC. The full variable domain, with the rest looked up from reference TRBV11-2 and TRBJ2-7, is EAGVAQSPRYKIIEKRQSVAFWCNPISGHATLYWYQQILGQGPKLLIQFQNNGVVDDSQLPKDRFSAERLKGVDSTLKIQPAKLEDSAVYLCASSSDSGKSYYEQYFGPGTRLTVT.

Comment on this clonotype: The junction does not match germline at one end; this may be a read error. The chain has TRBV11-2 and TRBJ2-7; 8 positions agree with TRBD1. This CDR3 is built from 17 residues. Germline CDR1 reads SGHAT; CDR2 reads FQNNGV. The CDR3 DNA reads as TGTGTCAGCGTACAGGACAGGGTATCCTCGGGGAAGTACGAGCAGTACTTC. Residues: CVSVQDRVSSGKYEQYF.